The entry below describes one T cell receptor (beta chain). V was trimmed by 8 bases and J by 2 bases, leaving 24 bases between them. Germline values: CDR1 SEHNR, CDR2 FQNEAQ (reference sequence). The CDR3 loop spans 17 amino acids. Clones were sequenced by immunoSEQ multiplex PCR, and TCRdb holds only the in-frame ones, with some missing. The data contain about 490,000 clones, around 73% of them singletons. This entry comes from a study of shared clonotypes between healthy human individuals. The sequence was collected from a woman aged 40 to 55 in good health. Some clones in this sample may be carry-over from other donors' samples. The chain has TRBV7-9 and TRBJ1-2; D possibly corresponds to TRBD1 (5 bases). The sequencing sample was made of PBMCs. The CDR3 DNA is TGTGCCAGCGACACAGGACCCTTGGTGGATGCCAACTATGGCTACACCTTC. This gives the protein CASDTGPLVDANYGYTF.